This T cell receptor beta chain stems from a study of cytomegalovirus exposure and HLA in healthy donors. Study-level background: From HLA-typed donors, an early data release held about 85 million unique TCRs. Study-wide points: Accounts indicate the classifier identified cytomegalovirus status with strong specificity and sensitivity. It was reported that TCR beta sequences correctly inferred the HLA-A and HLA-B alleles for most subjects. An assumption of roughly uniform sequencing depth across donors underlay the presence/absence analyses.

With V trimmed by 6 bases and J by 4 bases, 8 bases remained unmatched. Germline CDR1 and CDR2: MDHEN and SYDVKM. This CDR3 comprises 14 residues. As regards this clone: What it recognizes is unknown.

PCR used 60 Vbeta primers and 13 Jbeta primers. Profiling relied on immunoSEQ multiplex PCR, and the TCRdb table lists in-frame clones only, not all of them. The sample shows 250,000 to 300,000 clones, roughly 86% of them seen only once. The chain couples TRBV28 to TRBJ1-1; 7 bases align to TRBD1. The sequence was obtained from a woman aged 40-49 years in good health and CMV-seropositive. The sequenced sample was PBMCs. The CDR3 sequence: CASSINRGGTEAFF. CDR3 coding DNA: TGTGCCAGCAGCATTAACAGGGGAGGCACTGAAGCTTTCTTT. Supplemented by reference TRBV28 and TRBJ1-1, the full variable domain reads DVKVTQSSRYLVKRTGEKVFLECVQDMDHENMFWYRQDPGLGLRLIYFSYDVKMKEKGDIPEGYSVSREKKERFSLILESASTNQTSMYLCASSINRGGTEAFFGQGTRLTVV.